This TCR beta chain is from a study of response to subunit inactivated influenza vaccine. Whole-study findings and limits: After each seasonal influenza vaccination, few new T cells are recruited, the authors suggested.

TCRdb re-analysed the RT-PCR reads in MiXCR, keeping a single row per CDR3 protein. The data hold fewer than 750,000 distinct CDR3 sequences, with around 15% observed a single time. The germline gives CDR1 DFQATT, CDR2 SNEGSKA (reference sequence). The V and J ends lost 5 bases and 1 base, in that order; junction bases with no gene match: 8. The CDR3 is made up of 15 amino acids. This clonotype was seen only a few times. Its target is unknown. The source was PBMCs from blood, collected 11 to 12 days after vaccination. The chain combines TRBV20-1 with TRBJ2-3; 8 bases fit TRBD2. The source is a man aged 45 to 65 who received an inactivated influenza vaccine. This CDR3 reads CSAETYSGGTDTQYF. CDR3 nucleotide sequence: TGCAGTGCTGAAACCTATAGCGGGGGCACAGATACGCAGTATTTT.